This note documents a single TCR beta chain sequence. Its antigen is not yet known. Per-base qualities were not stored, and no clone one base away is much larger. Library preparation was by 5' RACE. TCRdb shows the sequencer as NextSeq 500. The TCR library protocol attached unique molecular identifiers to individual cDNA molecules to correct for sequencing error and PCR bias. TCR alpha and beta chains were both sequenced, and the abundances of alpha and beta sequences in each sample were closely correlated with each other. The authors' analysis ran thus. Decombinator V4 was used to perform V gene, J gene and CDR3 annotation of TCR sequences. TCRs were defined as expanded if a significant change between any two time points was detected under a Poisson model with p below 0.0001. TCR abundances were normalised to the total number of TCRs sequenced per sample and were expressed as counts per million. TRAV1-2 paired with TRAJ12, TRAJ20 or TRAJ33 defined MAIT TCRs, while TRAV10 paired with TRAJ18 defined iNKT TCRs. A search of VDJdb, accessed on 1 November 2021, was run for TCRs annotated to CMV, EBV and SARS-CoV-2, with TCRs annotated for multiple antigens excluded. Clones were called with MiXCR by TCRdb after fastp trimmed the public reads at Q25, and only in-frame beta chains were retained. Each record represents a unique CDR3 protein, reported with the most common genes and DNA among its rows. The V and J calls and clone size come from TCRdb's table, not from the authors' own analysis. This sample gives some 45,000 distinct CDR3 sequences in total; about 6% of them show up just once. The ten largest clones take up approximately 8.4% of the sample.

These data come from a study of early T cells in non-severe SARS-CoV-2 infection (dated by TCRdb to the early 2020s). As for the study more broadly: Because TCR sequencing relied on bulk RNA taken from unsorted whole blood, pairing of alpha and beta chains was not possible.

General conclusions and limits of the study: VDJdb matching was skewed toward anti-spike CD8 responses and likely underestimated virus-specific expansions by missing private and CD4 specificities.

Set within a cohort of healthcare workers in London, UK, this nested case-control study involved weekly PCR testing of nasopharyngeal swabs along with blood sampling. Healthcare workers were recruited between 23 and 31 March 2020, during the week of the UK lockdown, and were followed weekly for up to 16 weeks. V drops 2 bases and J drops 0 bases, leaving 16 bases in between. There are 16 amino acids in the CDR3, from cysteine to phenylalanine inclusive. The DNA shown is the 48-base CDR3, in frame from base 1. CDR1 DFQATT and CDR2 SNEGSKA are derived from the germline V gene (reference sequence). The TCR sequence derives from an adult who was a healthcare worker with PCR-confirmed SARS-CoV-2 infection or an uninfected control (not recorded which). The rearrangement combines TRBV20-1 with TRBJ1-1; a confident D gene designation cannot be given. Source: whole blood, taken at baseline. The DNA sequence is as follows: TGCAGTGCTAGATTTGTTTGGGCACGCATGAACACTGAAGCTTTCTTT. Its protein is CSARFVWARMNTEAFF.